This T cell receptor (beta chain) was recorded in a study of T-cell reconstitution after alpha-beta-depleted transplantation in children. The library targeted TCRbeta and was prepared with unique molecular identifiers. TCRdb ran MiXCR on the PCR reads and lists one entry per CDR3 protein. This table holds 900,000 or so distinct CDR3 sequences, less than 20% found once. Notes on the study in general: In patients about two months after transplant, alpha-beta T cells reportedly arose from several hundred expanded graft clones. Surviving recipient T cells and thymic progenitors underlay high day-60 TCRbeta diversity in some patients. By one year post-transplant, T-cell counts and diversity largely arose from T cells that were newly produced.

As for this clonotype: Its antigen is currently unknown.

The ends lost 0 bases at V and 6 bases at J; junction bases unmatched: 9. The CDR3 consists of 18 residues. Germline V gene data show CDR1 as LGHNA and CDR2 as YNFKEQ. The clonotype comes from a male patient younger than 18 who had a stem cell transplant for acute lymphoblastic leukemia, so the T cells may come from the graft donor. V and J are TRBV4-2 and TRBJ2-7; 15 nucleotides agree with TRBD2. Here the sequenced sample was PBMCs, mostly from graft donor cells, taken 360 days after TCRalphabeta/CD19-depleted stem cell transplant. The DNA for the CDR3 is TGTGCCAGCAGCCAAGATCTCCGGACTAGCGGGAGGGTACGCGAGCAGTACTTC. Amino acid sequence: CASSQDLRTSGRVREQYF.